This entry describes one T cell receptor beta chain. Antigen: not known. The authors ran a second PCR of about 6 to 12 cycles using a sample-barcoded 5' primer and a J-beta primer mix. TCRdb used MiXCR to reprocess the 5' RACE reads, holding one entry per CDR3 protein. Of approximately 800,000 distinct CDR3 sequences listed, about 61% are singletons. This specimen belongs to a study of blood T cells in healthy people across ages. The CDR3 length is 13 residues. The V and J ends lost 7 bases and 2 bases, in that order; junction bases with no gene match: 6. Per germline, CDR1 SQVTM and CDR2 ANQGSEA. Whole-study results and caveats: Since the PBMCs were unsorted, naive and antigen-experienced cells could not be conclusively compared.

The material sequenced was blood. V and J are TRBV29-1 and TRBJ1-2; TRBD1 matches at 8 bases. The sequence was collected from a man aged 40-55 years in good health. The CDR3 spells CSAVTGGNYGYTF. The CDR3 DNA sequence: TGCAGCGCCGTTACAGGGGGGAACTATGGCTACACCTTC.